These 31 T cell receptor beta chains were sequenced from one sample in a study of cytomegalovirus exposure and HLA in healthy donors. Primers for the PCR totalled 60 Vbeta and 13 Jbeta. The data were produced by immunoSEQ multiplex PCR, yet TCRdb's version contains in-frame clones alone and is incomplete. This repertoire shows about 150,000 clones, roughly 80% found once; its top ten account for roughly 3.4%. The sequenced material came from PBMCs. Source of these receptors: a human donor in good health.

CDR3 sequence reads: CASSQAGQNYGYTF. In DNA, the CDR3 is TGTGCCAGCAGCCAAGCGGGACAGAACTATGGCTACACCTTC. The chain joins TRBV16 to TRBJ1-2; 7 nucleotides match TRBD1. CDR1 and CDR2 (germline): KGHSY, FQNENV. The CDR3 runs 14 residues. V lost 2 bases and J lost 2; bases outside the gene matches: 2.

V gene TRBV9 combines with J gene TRBJ2-5; possibly TRBD1 for D (6 bases). The CDR3 runs 15 residues. Trimming cost V 3 bases and J 1 base, with 13 bases left between them. Germline V gives CDR1 SGDLS, CDR2 YYNGEE. CDR3 sequence (DNA): TGTGCCAGCAGCGGTCTGCCACAGGGCCAAGAGACCCAGTACTTC. It specifies CASSGLPQGQETQYF.

The chain is built from TRBV2 and TRBJ2-7; 8 positions match TRBD2. CDR3 size: 14 residues. CDR1 and CDR2 from the germline V gene are SNHLY and FYNNEI. With 7 bases clipped from V and 0 bases from J, the junction kept 5 bases outside the gene matches. The chain's CDR3 is CASKGTSGSYEQYF. In DNA, the CDR3 is TGTGCCAGCAAGGGTACTAGCGGCTCCTACGAGCAGTACTTC. The entire variable domain, with the rest obtained from reference TRBV2 and TRBJ2-7, is as follows: EPEVTQTPSHQVTQMGQEVILRCVPISNHLYFYWYRQILGQKVEFLVSFYNNEISEKSEIFDDQFSVERPDGSNFTLKIRSTKLEDSAMYFCASKGTSGSYEQYFGPGTRLTVT.

This sequence joins TRBV7-3 and TRBJ2-7; 10 bases are shared with TRBD2. V shed 5 bases, J shed 6 bases, and the junction held 4 bases outside the gene matches. There are 13 residues in the CDR3. Germline lookup yields CDR1 SGHTA and CDR2 FQGTGA. CDR3: CASSLAGVGEQYF. CDR3 DNA sequence: TGTGCCAGCAGCCTAGCGGGAGTAGGCGAGCAGTACTTC.

This chain links TRBV6-1 with TRBJ2-7; D ambiguous. The CDR3 is 13 amino acids. V lost 3 bases to trimming and J lost 1 base, with 7 bases between them. Germline CDR1 MNHNS, CDR2 SASEGT. Here the CDR3 reads CASSEQDSYEQYF. The CDR3 DNA reads as TGTGCCAGCAGTGAGCAGGATTCCTACGAGCAGTACTTC.

The chain is built from TRBV7-6 and TRBJ2-2; possible D gene TRBD1, 6 bases. CDR3 length: 17 amino acids. Trimming took 5 bases from V and 6 from J, leaving 22 bases between them. CDR1 and CDR2 (germline): SGHVS, FNYEAQ. Written as DNA, the CDR3 is TGTGCCAGCAGCAAACACTCGCAGGGGAGAAACGCCGGGGAGCTGTTTTTT. Residues: CASSKHSQGRNAGELFF.

The gene calls are TRBV7-9 and TRBJ2-5; D remains ambiguous. The length of the CDR3 is 15 residues. Per the germline V gene, CDR1 is SEHNR and CDR2 is FQNEAQ (reference sequence). Trimming removed 4 bases at V and 5 bases at J, with 17 bases between. The CDR3 spells CASSSLFDPPETQYF. The CDR3 DNA is TGTGCCAGCAGCTCCCTATTTGATCCCCCGGAGACCCAGTACTTC.

The rearrangement joins TRBV11-2 to TRBJ1-3; D may be TRBD1 (5 bases). V was clipped by 1 base and J by 0 bases, with 19 bases between them. The length of the CDR3 is 19 residues. The germline gives CDR1 SGHAT, CDR2 FQNNGV. DNA for the CDR3: TGTGCCAGCAGCTTAGGCGGGGGTCCCGCAGCAAGCTCTGGAAACACCATATATTTT. Amino acids: CASSLGGGPAASSGNTIYF.

The chain carries TRBV7-9 and TRBJ2-5, with 13 nucleotides matching TRBD2. Germline V gene data show CDR1 as SEHNR and CDR2 as FQNEAQ (reference sequence). V gave up 4 bases and J gave up 9 bases; unmatched junction bases: 17. The CDR3 consists of 18 residues. CDR3: CASSSALAGGLTKGAQYF. The CDR3 DNA sequence: TGTGCCAGCAGCTCGGCACTAGCGGGGGGGCTAACGAAGGGTGCCCAGTACTTC.

Here the CDR3 DNA reads TGTGCCAGCAGTCGGGACACGCCGATGGAGACCCAGTACTTC. Protein sequence: CASSRDTPMETQYF. The rearrangement links TRBV2 to TRBJ2-5; possibly TRBD1 for D (6 bases). CDR3 length equals 14 residues. The germline gives CDR1 SNHLY, CDR2 FYNNEI. Trimming cost V 5 bases and J 5 bases, with 15 bases left between them.

The V gene is TRBV25-1, the J gene TRBJ1-2, with TRBD1 matching over 7 bases. CDR1 is MGHDK, CDR2 SYGVNS, per germline. CDR3 length: 13 residues. The V segment lost 5 bases and the J segment 3 bases; nucleotides outside the gene matches: 3. CDR3 protein: CASSRDSHYGYTF. CDR3 coding DNA: TGTGCCAGCAGTAGGGACAGTCACTATGGCTACACCTTC.

This clone was picked up one time. The rearrangement links TRBV7-9 to TRBJ2-3, with 9 bases matching TRBD2. CDR3 length equals 17 residues. Looked up from germline, CDR1 is SEHNR and CDR2 is FQNEAQ (reference sequence). The ends lost 5 bases at V and 2 bases at J; junction bases unmatched: 11. CDR3 sequence reads: CASSLFMGLANTDTQYF. In DNA form, the CDR3 reads TGTGCCAGCAGCCTCTTTATGGGACTAGCAAACACAGATACGCAGTATTTT. Together with reference TRBV7-9 and TRBJ2-3, the CDR3 gives the full variable domain: DTGVSQNPRHKITKRGQNVTFRCDPISEHNRLYWYRQTLGQGPEFLTYFQNEAQLEKSRLLSDRFSAERPKGSFSTLEIQRTEQGDSAMYLCASSLFMGLANTDTQYFGPGTRLTVL.

The rearrangement links TRBV7-9 to TRBJ1-3; D call uncertain. CDR3 length: 16 amino acids. Trimming took off 1 base at V and 4 bases at J, with 14 bases between the two ends. Per the germline V gene, CDR1 is SEHNR and CDR2 is FQNEAQ (reference sequence). For the CDR3, the DNA is TGTGCCAGCAGCTTAGGTCTGTCAGCCAGGGGAAACACCATATATTTT. It is translated as CASSLGLSARGNTIYF.

The chain uses TRBV2 and TRBJ2-1; tentative D call: TRBD1 (6 bases). The CDR3 runs 13 residues. CDR1 is SNHLY and CDR2 is FYNNEI in the germline V gene. V was trimmed by 8 bases and J by 1 base, leaving 9 bases between them. CDR3 sequence: CASRRGSYNEQFF. As DNA, the CDR3 is TGTGCCAGCCGCAGGGGTTCCTACAATGAGCAGTTCTTC.

The CDR3 region has the DNA TGCGCCAGCTGGGGACAGGGTACCTACGAGCAGTACTTC. Translated, it gives CASWGQGTYEQYF. The chain links TRBV10-2 to TRBJ2-7; 9 bases line up with TRBD1. The ends lost 8 bases at V and 2 bases at J; junction bases unmatched: 4. The germline V gene encodes CDR1 WSHSY and CDR2 SAAADI. This CDR3 is built from 13 residues.

The chain recombines TRBV6-1 with TRBJ1-5; D is perhaps TRBD1 (6 bases). CDR1 and CDR2 from the germline V gene are MNHNS and SASEGT. V was cut by 6 bases and J by 7 bases, with 13 bases left in between. This CDR3 has 13 amino acids. The CDR3 sequence is CASSQGMRQPQHF. The CDR3 DNA sequence: TGTGCCAGCAGCCAGGGGATGAGGCAGCCCCAGCATTTT.

The V call is TRBV10-1, the J call TRBJ2-1; TRBD1 matches at 7 bases. Germline V gene sequence: CDR1 WNHNN, CDR2 SYGVQD (reference sequence). This CDR3 has 14 amino acids. The V segment lost 5 bases and the J segment 1 base; nucleotides outside the gene matches: 2. CDR3: CASSLTGSYNEQFF. The CDR3 DNA is TGCGCCAGCAGTTTGACAGGGTCCTACAATGAGCAGTTCTTC.

The chain couples TRBV4-3 to TRBJ1-1; no definite D call. This CDR3 spans 15 amino acids. The V and J ends lost 1 base and 1 base respectively, with 10 bases between them. CDR1 LGHNA and CDR2 YSLEER come from the germline V gene. This CDR3 reads CASSQAGRRNTEAFF. CDR3 nucleotide sequence: TGCGCCAGCAGCCAAGCAGGCAGGCGGAACACTGAAGCTTTCTTT.

The chain uses TRBV7-9 and TRBJ2-5; D is perhaps TRBD1 (5 bases). The CDR3 spans 14 residues. Germline V gene lookup returns CDR1 SEHNR and CDR2 FQNEAQ (reference sequence). V dropped 3 bases and J dropped 5 bases, with 13 bases sitting between them. The CDR3 loop reads CASSFWSGNETQYF. As DNA, the CDR3 is TGTGCCAGCAGCTTTTGGTCAGGGAATGAGACCCAGTACTTC. The variable domain in full, with the rest retrieved from reference TRBV7-9 and TRBJ2-5, is DTGVSQNPRHKITKRGQNVTFRCDPISEHNRLYWYRQTLGQGPEFLTYFQNEAQLEKSRLLSDRFSAERPKGSFSTLEIQRTEQGDSAMYLCASSFWSGNETQYFGPGTRLLVL.

The V and J genes are TRBV2 and TRBJ2-3; TRBD1 matches at 11 bases. The germline V gene has CDR1 SNHLY and CDR2 FYNNEI. V lost 6 bases and J lost 6; bases outside the gene matches: 2. The CDR3 has 13 amino acids. CDR3 region: CASSRDRGDTQYF. CDR3 nucleotide sequence: TGTGCCAGCAGCCGGGACAGGGGGGATACGCAGTATTTT.

The rearrangement uses TRBV5-4 and TRBJ1-2; 7 nucleotides match TRBD1. In germline, CDR1 is SGHNT, CDR2 YYREEE (reference sequence). After removal of 2 bases from V and 2 bases from J, the junction contained 0 bases not matched to a gene. The length of the CDR3 is 13 residues. CDR3 loop: CASSLQGNYGYTF. In DNA form, the CDR3 reads TGTGCCAGCAGCTTACAGGGGAACTATGGCTACACCTTC.

The genes are TRBV5-1 and TRBJ2-3, with a possible D match to TRBD2 (5 bases). Between the trimmed V and J ends, which lost 0 bases and 2 bases, there was a span of 7 bases. The CDR3 is made up of 14 amino acids. Germline CDR1 is SGHRS and CDR2 is YFSETQ. CDR3 nucleotides: TGCGCCAGCAGCTTGGAAGACTACACAGATACGCAGTATTTT. This sequence encodes CASSLEDYTDTQYF.

This clone turned up a few times. The chain couples TRBV27 to TRBJ2-1; 9 bases map to TRBD2. Germline V gives CDR1 MNHEY, CDR2 SMNVEV (reference sequence). The junction had 9 bases not matched to a gene; V was cut back by 6 bases and J by 3 bases. The CDR3 is 16 residues long. DNA of the CDR3: TGTGCCAGCAGAAATGTAGCGGGAGAGAACTACAATGAGCAGTTCTTC. This codes for CASRNVAGENYNEQFF.

The genes are TRBV30 and TRBJ1-2, with a weak D call TRBD1 (6 bases). This CDR3 spans 13 amino acids. Trimming pared 3 bases from V and 3 bases from J, leaving 11 bases between. The V gene's germline CDR1 is GTSNPN and CDR2 SVGIG (reference sequence). CDR3 bases: TGTGCCTGGAGGAGGGACATGGACTATGGCTACACCTTC. Residues: CAWRRDMDYGYTF.

The V and J genes are TRBV7-2 and TRBJ2-7, with D unclear. V was cut by 2 bases and J by 6 bases, with 20 bases left in between. Germline assignment: CDR1 SGHTA and CDR2 FQGNSA. This CDR3 is built from 16 residues. This CDR3 reads CASSLMMVTLPSEQYF. As DNA, the CDR3 is TGTGCCAGCAGCTTAATGATGGTTACTCTCCCATCCGAGCAGTACTTC.

This chain joins TRBV5-4 and TRBJ2-7; 7 nucleotides agree with TRBD1. The CDR3 has 15 residues. Germline V gene lookup returns CDR1 SGHNT and CDR2 YYREEE (reference sequence). J lost 3 bases, V lost 0 bases, and 6 bases had no gene match. Written as DNA, the CDR3 is TGTGCCAGCAGCTTGGGGGGGACAGCCCTCTACGAGCAGTACTTC. Amino acids: CASSLGGTALYEQYF.

The chain couples TRBV19 to TRBJ2-3, with D maybe TRBD2 (6 bases). V dropped 1 base and J dropped 7 bases, with 9 bases sitting between them. The CDR3 totals 13 residues. Germline V CDR1 and CDR2: LNHDA, SQIVND (reference sequence). The CDR3 protein is CASSIGGVNTQYF. As DNA, the CDR3 is TGTGCCAGTAGTATAGGGGGGGTGAATACGCAGTATTTT. Filled out from reference TRBV19 and TRBJ2-3, the complete variable domain reads DGGITQSPKYLFRKEGQNVTLSCEQNLNHDAMYWYRQDPGQGLRLIYYSQIVNDFQKGDIAEGYSVSREKKESFPLTVTSAQKNPTAFYLCASSIGGVNTQYFGPGTRLTVL.

This clone appeared a few times. The V gene is TRBV11-3, the J gene TRBJ2-7; D is possibly TRBD2 (5 bases). The V end lost 5 bases, the J end lost 6 bases, and 14 bases lay between the germline ends. The CDR3 spans 13 residues. The germline CDR1 and CDR2 sequences are SGHNT and YENEEA. Written as DNA, the CDR3 is TGTGCCAGCAGCGCCCGAGAGGGCGTCGAGCAGTACTTC. This sequence encodes CASSAREGVEQYF.

The rearrangement uses TRBV7-8 and TRBJ1-2; D is perhaps TRBD1 (5 bases). The CDR3 has 15 residues. V lost 5 bases, J lost 3 bases, and 16 bases lay in between. The V gene's germline CDR1 is SGHVS and CDR2 FQNEAQ. The CDR3 region is CASSDRGLGDYGYTF. CDR3 bases: TGTGCCAGCAGCGACCGGGGGTTGGGAGACTATGGCTACACCTTC. Based on the CDR3 plus reference TRBV7-8 and TRBJ1-2, the full variable domain is GAGVSQSPRYKVAKRGQDVALRCDPISGHVSLFWYQQALGQGPEFLTYFQNEAQLDKSGLPSDRFFAERPEGSVSTLKIQRTQQEDSAVYLCASSDRGLGDYGYTFGSGTRLTVV.

The gene calls are TRBV7-9 and TRBJ2-5; D call uncertain. The CDR3 totals 12 residues. The germline V and J ends were trimmed by 6 bases and 5 bases, with 10 bases remaining between them. Germline CDR1 and CDR2: SEHNR and FQNEAQ (reference sequence). CDR3 coding DNA: TGTGCCAGCAGTTTTAGTGTGGAGACCCAGTACTTC. Protein: CASSFSVETQYF.

J is TRBJ1-4 and V is TRBV13; maybe TRBD1 (5 bases). The CDR3 consists of 16 residues. Germline V CDR1 and CDR2: PRHDT, FYEKMQ (reference sequence). V shed 4 bases and J shed 5 bases, with 17 bases lying between them. CDR3 amino acids: CASSSRLRGGNEKLFF. CDR3 DNA: TGTGCCAGCAGCTCCCGTTTGCGGGGGGGGAATGAAAAACTGTTTTTT.